The entry that follows covers one T cell receptor (beta chain) sequence. No antigen is known for it. An end of the junction does not agree with germline; a read error may underlie this. These data originate in a study of tumor-infiltrating lymphocytes in primary liver carcinoma. Overall study: Cases comprised patients with primary liver carcinoma who received surgical resection. Study findings and constraints: The 250 largest clones made up significantly more of tumor than blood repertoires (p = 0.039).

This CDR3 contains 18 residues. Germline V gene lookup returns CDR1 SGHNT and CDR2 YENEEA. Germline DNA was extracted too, while blood RNA derived from unsorted whole blood. Patients showed chronic HBV infection and an absence of prior treatment. Starting material of 500 ng total RNA yielded TCR beta cDNA via a constant-region primer. TCR beta libraries came from three nested multiplex PCR rounds using slightly modified ARM-PCR. TRBV1-TRBV30 forward primers paired with a C-beta reverse primer drove the first two PCR rounds, around 10 cycles each. MiXCR, run by TCRdb on the multiplex PCR reads, gives a single entry per CDR3 protein. The sample lists approximately 320,000 distinct CDR3 sequences; nearly 60% were seen once.

The sample comprised peripheral blood. The source is a woman aged 25 to 45 with primary liver carcinoma and hepatitis B virus infection. The chain has TRBV11-3 and TRBJ2-1; 10 bases align to TRBD2. CDR3 in amino acids: CASSFRTSGVGSCNEQLF. The DNA for the CDR3 is TGTGCCAGCAGCTTTAGGACTAGCGGAGTGGGCTCCTGCAATGAGCAGTTATTC.